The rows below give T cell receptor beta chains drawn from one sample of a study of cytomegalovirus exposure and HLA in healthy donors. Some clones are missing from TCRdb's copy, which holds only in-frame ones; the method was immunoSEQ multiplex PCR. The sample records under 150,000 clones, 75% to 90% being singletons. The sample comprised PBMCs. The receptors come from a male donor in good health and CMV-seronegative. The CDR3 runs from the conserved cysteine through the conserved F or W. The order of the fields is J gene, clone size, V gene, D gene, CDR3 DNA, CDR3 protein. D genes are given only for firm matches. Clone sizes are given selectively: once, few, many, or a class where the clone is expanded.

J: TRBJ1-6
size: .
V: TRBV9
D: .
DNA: TGTGCCAGCAGCGCAGGCGGCGGGCCCAGAGATTCACCCCTCCACTTT
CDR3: CASSAGGGPRDSPLHF

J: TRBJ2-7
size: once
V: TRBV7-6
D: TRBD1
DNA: TGTGCCAGCAGCTTAGGGCAGGGGGCCTACGAGCAGTACTTC
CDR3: CASSLGQGAYEQYF

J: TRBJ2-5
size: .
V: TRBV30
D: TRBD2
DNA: TGTGCCTGGAGTGCCCTAGCGGGAGTCCAAGAGACCCAGTACTTC
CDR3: CAWSALAGVQETQYF

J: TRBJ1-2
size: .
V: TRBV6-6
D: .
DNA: TGTGCCAGCAGCTCCTTTATGAGTGGCTACACCTTC
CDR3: CASSSFMSGYTF

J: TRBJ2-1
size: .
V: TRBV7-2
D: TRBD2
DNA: TGTGCCAGCAGCTTGTCGAGAGGGAGGGAAGCGTTCTTC
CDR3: CASSLSRGREAFF

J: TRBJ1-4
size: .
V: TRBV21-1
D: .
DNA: TGTGCCATCATACCACAGGGAAAGTATGAAAAACTGTTTTTT
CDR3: CAIIPQGKYEKLFF

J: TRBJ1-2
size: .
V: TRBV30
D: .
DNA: TGTGCCTGGAGTGCCCCAGGACAGAACTATGGCTACACCTTC
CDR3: CAWSAPGQNYGYTF

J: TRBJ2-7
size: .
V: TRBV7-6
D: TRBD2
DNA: TGTGCCAGCAGCTTAGTGTCTAGCGGGGCCCCCTACGAGCAGTACTTC
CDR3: CASSLVSSGAPYEQYF

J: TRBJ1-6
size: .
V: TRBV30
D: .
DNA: TGTGCCTGGACGGGGAAACGAACGGGTTCACCCCTCCACTTT
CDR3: CAWTGKRTGSPLHF

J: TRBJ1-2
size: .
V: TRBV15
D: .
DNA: TGTGCCACCAGCACCCGGCAGGCCTATGGCTACACCTTC
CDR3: CATSTRQAYGYTF

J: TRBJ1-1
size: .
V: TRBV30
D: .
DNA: TGTGCCTGGGGACGGGGTCCTCTGAACACTGAAGCTTTCTTT
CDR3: CAWGRGPLNTEAFF

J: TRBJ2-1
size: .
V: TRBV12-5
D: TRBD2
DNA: TGTGTTAGTGGTTTGGTACTGGGACTAGCGGGAGTCAATGAGCAGTTCTTC
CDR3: CVSGLVLGLAGVNEQFF

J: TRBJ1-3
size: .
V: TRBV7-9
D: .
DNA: TGTGCCAGCAGTTCGGAGGGAGGCTCTGGAAACACCATATATTTT
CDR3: CASSSEGGSGNTIYF

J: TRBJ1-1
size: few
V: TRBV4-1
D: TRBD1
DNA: TGCGCCAGCAGCCAACTCGGACAGGGGGCAGTGAACACTGAAGCTTTCTTT
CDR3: CASSQLGQGAVNTEAFF

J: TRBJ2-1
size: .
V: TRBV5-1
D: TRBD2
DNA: TGCGCCAGCAGCTTGCTACTAGCGGATTCCTACAATGAGCAGTTCTTC
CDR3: CASSLLLADSYNEQFF

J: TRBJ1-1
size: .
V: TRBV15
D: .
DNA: TGTGCCACCAGCTCAACGTCCGGGGGGCCGAACACTGAAGCTTTCTTT
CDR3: CATSSTSGGPNTEAFF

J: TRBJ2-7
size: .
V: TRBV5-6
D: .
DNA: TGTGCCAGCAGCGGAACAGGGTTCTACGAGCAGTACTTC
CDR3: CASSGTGFYEQYF

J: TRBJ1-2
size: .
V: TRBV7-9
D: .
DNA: TGTGCCAGCAGCTCTGTGCGGGGTAGCGACTATGGCTACACCTTC
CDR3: CASSSVRGSDYGYTF

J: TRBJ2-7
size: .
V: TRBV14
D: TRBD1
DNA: TGTGCCAGCAGTTTCAGGACAGGGGGGGCCGAGCAGTACTTC
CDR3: CASSFRTGGAEQYF

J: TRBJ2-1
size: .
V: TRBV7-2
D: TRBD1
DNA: TGTGCCAGCAGCTTAACCGGGACAGATAACAATGAGCAGTTCTTC
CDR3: CASSLTGTDNNEQFF

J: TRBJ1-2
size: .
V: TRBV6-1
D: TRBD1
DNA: TGTGCCAGCGGAAGACAGGGCACGGTACACTATGGCTACACCTTC
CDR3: CASGRQGTVHYGYTF

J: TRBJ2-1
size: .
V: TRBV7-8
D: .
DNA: TGTGCCAGCAAACCCAGGGAAGTGAGTAATGAGCAGTTCTTC
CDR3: CASKPREVSNEQFF

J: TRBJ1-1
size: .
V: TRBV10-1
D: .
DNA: TGCGCCAGCAGCCTGACGGGGATCACTGAAGCTTTCTTT
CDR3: CASSLTGITEAFF

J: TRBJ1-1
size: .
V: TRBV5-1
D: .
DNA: TGCGCCAGCAGCTTGGGAACCAGGAACACTGAAGCTTTCTTT
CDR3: CASSLGTRNTEAFF

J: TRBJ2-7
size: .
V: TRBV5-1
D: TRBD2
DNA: TGCGCCAGCAGCTTCGGGCTAGCGGGGGTAATGGGCGAGCAGTACTTC
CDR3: CASSFGLAGVMGEQYF

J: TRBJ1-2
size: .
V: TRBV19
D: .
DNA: TGTGCCAGTAGCTCAGTGCCTAACTATGGCTACACCTTC
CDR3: CASSSVPNYGYTF

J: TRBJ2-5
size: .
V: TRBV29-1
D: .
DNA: TGCAGCGTCGCCAGCAGACTCCAAGAGGCCCAGTACTTC
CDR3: CSVASRLQEAQYF

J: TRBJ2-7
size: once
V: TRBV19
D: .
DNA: TGTGCCAGTAGTACCTTTTCGGGAACCCACGAGCAGTACTTC
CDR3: CASSTFSGTHEQYF

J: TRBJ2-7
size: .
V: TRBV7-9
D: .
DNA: TGTGCCAGCAGCTTAGGAACAGCCGTCTACGAGCAGTACTTC
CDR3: CASSLGTAVYEQYF

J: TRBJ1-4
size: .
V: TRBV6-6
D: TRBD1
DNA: TGTGCCAGCAGTCCGACAGGGGGGTGGAATGAAAAACTGTTTTTT
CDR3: CASSPTGGWNEKLFF

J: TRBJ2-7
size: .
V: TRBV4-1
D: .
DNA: TGCGCCAGCAGCCGAGGACTGGCTCAAGGCGAGCAGTACTTC
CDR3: CASSRGLAQGEQYF

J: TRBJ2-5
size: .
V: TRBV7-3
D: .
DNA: TGTGCCAGCAGCTCAGGGGGGCTAGCGGAGACCCAGTACTTC
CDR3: CASSSGGLAETQYF

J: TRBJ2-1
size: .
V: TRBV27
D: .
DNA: TGTGCCAGCAGTTTTCGGACAGACAATGAGCAGTTCTTC
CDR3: CASSFRTDNEQFF

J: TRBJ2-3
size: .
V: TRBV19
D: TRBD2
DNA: TGTGCCAGTAGTAGAGGGGCTAGCGGGAGATCAAGAGATACGCAGTATTTT
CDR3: CASSRGASGRSRDTQYF

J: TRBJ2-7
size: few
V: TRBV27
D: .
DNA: TGTGCCAGCAGTTTATTCCCACCATTTCCGGGACTGCAATACGAGCAGTACTTC
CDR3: CASSLFPPFPGLQYEQYF

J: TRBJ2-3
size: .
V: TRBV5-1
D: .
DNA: TGCGCCAGCAGCCCCGGGAGTGGAACAGCTAGCACAGATACGCAGTATTTT
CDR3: CASSPGSGTASTDTQYF